Shown below are 14 T cell receptor beta chains from a single sample sequenced in a study of a mutant IDH1 vaccine in newly diagnosed glioma. Measured with immunoSEQ multiplex PCR; TCRdb has only the in-frame clones, and not every one. The table has roughly 43,000 clones, approximately 84% seen once. Time point indicated: week 23, last vaccination. All doses held 300 ug of mutant IDH1 20-mer peptide, with topical imiquimod. Their target antigens are unknown. Sample: PBMCs, taken from a glioma patient whose treatment included an IDH1 peptide vaccine. The receptor source for this set is a woman under 30 with glioma. Some clones in this sample may be carry-over from other donors' samples.

J is TRBJ1-3 and V is TRBV5-6; D gene uncertain. With 5 bases removed from V and 8 bases from J, the gap between germline ends came to 8 bases. There are 11 residues in the CDR3. CDR1 is SGHDT, CDR2 YYEEEE, per germline. The CDR3 DNA sequence: TGTGCCAGCAGGCTCCCCGACACCATATATTTT. Encoded protein: CASRLPDTIYF.

The V and J genes are TRBV6-6 and TRBJ2-7; 8 bases are shared with TRBD1. The V segment lost 2 bases and the J segment 4 bases; nucleotides outside the gene matches: 7. CDR1 is MNHNY, CDR2 SVGAGI, per germline (reference sequence). CDR3 size: 15 residues. The chain's CDR3 is CASSYTRTGSYEQYF. Here the CDR3 DNA reads TGTGCCAGCAGTTACACTCGGACAGGGTCGTACGAGCAGTACTTC.

This chain connects TRBV30 to TRBJ2-1, with unresolved D. CDR1 is GTSNPN, CDR2 SVGIG, per germline (reference sequence). CDR3 length: 13 residues. The V end was cut by 3 bases, the J end by 6 bases, with 12 bases between. The CDR3 region is CAWRSRGRNEQFF. CDR3 DNA: TGTGCCTGGAGGTCTCGCGGACGCAATGAGCAGTTCTTC.

V gene TRBV7-9 combines with J gene TRBJ1-2; D is perhaps TRBD1 (5 bases). The ends were cut back, 4 bases at V and 6 bases at J, with 15 bases in the middle. Germline CDR1 SEHNR, CDR2 FQNEAQ (reference sequence). This CDR3 is built from 14 residues. CDR3 coding DNA: TGTGCCAGCAGCTCTCAGGGTGTCCGAAATGGCTACACCTTC. This sequence encodes CASSSQGVRNGYTF.

The J gene is TRBJ1-2, the V gene TRBV27; a weak D match, TRBD1 (6 bases). V lost 5 bases to trimming and J lost 8 bases, with 18 bases between them. The CDR3 length is 14 residues. Germline V lookup: CDR1 MNHEY, CDR2 SMNVEV (reference sequence). This CDR3 is CASSPRAGGEGYTF. The CDR3 bases are TGTGCCAGCAGTCCCCGGGCCGGGGGCGAAGGCTACACCTTC.

This chain connects TRBV6-6 to TRBJ1-1, with D unclear. Trimming stripped 2 bases from V and 10 bases from J, with 8 bases between. This CDR3 comprises 11 residues. The germline gives CDR1 MNHNY, CDR2 SVGAGI (reference sequence). The CDR3 reads CASSYEGRAFF. The CDR3 nucleotides read TGTGCCAGCAGTTACGAGGGAAGAGCTTTCTTT.

The J gene is TRBJ2-5, the V gene TRBV5-1; TRBD1 is a possible D gene (5 bases). Per germline, CDR1 SGHRS and CDR2 YFSETQ. Trimming left V 5 bases short and J 2 bases short, with 13 bases between. CDR3 length equals 14 residues. DNA for the CDR3: TGCGCCAGCAGGTCCGCTCAGGGACAAGAGACCCAGTACTTC. This sequence encodes CASRSAQGQETQYF.

This clone was observed a single time. V gene TRBV6-1 combines with J gene TRBJ1-3; perhaps TRBD1 as D (6 bases). The germline V gene has CDR1 MNHNS and CDR2 SASEGT. V was trimmed by 6 bases and J by 7 bases, leaving 16 bases between them. The CDR3 totals 14 residues. The CDR3 nucleotides read TGTGCCAGCAGCTCAGGGGAGCTCGGGAACACCATATATTTT. Amino acids: CASSSGELGNTIYF.

V usage is TRBV6-4 and J usage is TRBJ2-7; 9 bases are shared with TRBD1. This CDR3 has 15 amino acids. Per the germline V gene, CDR1 is MRHNA and CDR2 is SNTAGT. Trimming took 3 bases from V and 2 from J; bases not matched to a gene: 5. CDR3 sequence reads: CASSEWTGATYEQYF. The CDR3 region has the DNA TGTGCCAGCAGTGAATGGACAGGGGCAACCTACGAGCAGTACTTC.

The chain combines TRBV4-1 with TRBJ2-3; D unclear. CDR3 size: 15 residues. V was clipped by 1 base and J by 2 bases, with 10 bases between them. Germline V lookup: CDR1 MGHRA, CDR2 YSYEKL. CDR3 sequence (DNA): TGCGCCAGCAGCCAAGCGGAGTACCTCACAGATACGCAGTATTTT. Protein product: CASSQAEYLTDTQYF.

The chain employs TRBV5-1 and TRBJ1-3; unclear D gene. V was clipped by 0 bases and J by 4 bases, with 14 bases between them. The length of the CDR3 is 16 residues. Germline CDR1 SGHRS, CDR2 YFSETQ. CDR3 amino acids: CASSLAPDSRGNTIYF. CDR3 sequence (DNA): TGCGCCAGCAGCTTGGCACCCGATTCAAGGGGAAACACCATATATTTT.

This chain connects TRBV6-5 to TRBJ1-1; D is perhaps TRBD1 (5 bases). Germline V gene lookup returns CDR1 MNHEY and CDR2 SVGAGI. The CDR3 is 15 amino acids. V was pared by 0 bases and J by 5 bases, with 13 bases between. The CDR3 bases are TGTGCCAGCAGTTACTCCCGGCAGGGCGGAACTGAAGCTTTCTTT. It specifies CASSYSRQGGTEAFF.

This rearrangement joins TRBV2 to TRBJ1-2; perhaps TRBD1 as D (6 bases). This CDR3 is built from 14 residues. The V gene's germline CDR1 is SNHLY and CDR2 FYNNEI. With 6 bases removed from V and 4 bases from J, the gap between germline ends came to 15 bases. The CDR3 spells CASRDLGGVYGYTF. The CDR3 coding sequence is TGTGCCAGCAGGGACCTAGGGGGGGTCTATGGCTACACCTTC.

The count of this clone is one. The chain has TRBV4-1 and TRBJ2-7, with TRBD1 identical over 7 bases. CDR3 length: 15 amino acids. CDR1 MGHRA and CDR2 YSYEKL come from the germline V gene. V shed 1 base, J shed 0 bases, and the junction held 3 bases outside the gene matches. The CDR3 DNA reads TGCGCCAGCAGCCAAGTGGCAGGGGGCTCCTACGAGCAGTACTTC. Protein product: CASSQVAGGSYEQYF.